This T cell receptor beta chain is drawn from a study of OX40 agonist ivuxolimab in advanced cancers. Regarding the study in general: Ivuxolimab was an agonistic, fully human IgG2 monoclonal antibody directed against OX40 (CD134), a costimulatory receptor. Partial responses occurred in three dose-escalation patients, of whom one had hepatocellular carcinoma and two had cutaneous melanoma. Intravenous ivuxolimab was administered to patients every 2 weeks at six dose levels: 0.01, 0.1, 0.3, 1.5, 3 and 10 mg/kg. Prior anti-PD-1, anti-PD-L1 or anti-CTLA-4 therapy was permitted, and checkpoint inhibitors had been received by more than 35% of dose-escalation patients. The paper covers the monotherapy dose-escalation part of the phase I ivuxolimab trial, which included N of about 51 patients. Of the approximately 50 patients in dose escalation, about 20 had hepatocellular carcinoma, about 15 had melanoma, 9 had renal cell carcinoma and 9 had head and neck cancer. The purpose of peripheral TCRbeta sequencing was to test whether ivuxolimab changed TCR sequence diversity and led to clonal T-cell expansion. The dose-escalation cohort was around 83% male with a mean age of around 64 years, ranging from about 23 to 85. Findings and caveats that apply to the study as a whole: After ivuxolimab, more expanded clones were found on average in CD8+ T cells than in CD4+ T cells. Partial responders in the 0.1-3.0 mg/kg groups had among the lowest normalized peripheral clonal expansion, especially among CD8+ T cells. Clonal expansion of both CD4+ and CD8+ blood T cells was observed from baseline to week 6 at doses 0.1 to 3.0 mg/kg. Low levels of normalized T-cell clonal expansion were also shown by some nonresponding patients. The antigen specificity of the clonally expanded peripheral T cells was not determined.

For sequencing of the TCRbeta CDR3 region, genomic DNA was extracted from the sorted cells. TCRbeta CDR3 regions were sequenced using the immunoSEQ Assay. TCRdb holds this immuneACCESS table with in-frame rearrangements only. Some clones are missing; in checked studies, unresolved V genes explain under half, and the rest has no known cause. The sample yields about 79,000 clones; roughly 92% were counted once. Of the sample, more than 9.5% is held by the ten largest clones. The trial excluded patients who had a history of autoimmune disease or were on systemic immunosuppression. Peripheral blood for TCR sequencing was collected from all dose cohorts at baseline, on cycle 4 day 1, and on cycle 7 day 1. Samples came from an open-label, multicenter, first-in-human phase I dose-escalation trial of ivuxolimab. Adults with locally advanced or metastatic melanoma, renal cell carcinoma, hepatocellular carcinoma or head and neck squamous cell carcinoma were enrolled in the trial. Before TCR sequencing, CD4+ T cells and CD8+ T cells from peripheral blood were sorted into separate populations.

About this clone itself: Its antigen is still unknown. Per-base quality was not reported, and no clone a single base away is much larger than it.

Trimming costs V 2 bases and J 0 bases, and their ends lie 19 bases apart. CDR1 and CDR2, looked up from the germline V gene (reference sequence), are SEHNR and FQNEAQ. From cysteine to phenylalanine, the CDR3 is 19 amino acids long. Solely the CDR3 DNA is kept, with 57 bases framed from the first base. The chain is assembled from TRBV7-9 and TRBJ1-4; the D segment could be TRBD1, given 6 matching bases. The sequence derives from an adult with an advanced solid tumor such as melanoma, head and neck, liver or kidney cancer. The specimen comprised CD4+ or CD8+ T cells sorted from blood, sampled in a trial of the OX40 agonist ivuxolimab. The nucleotide sequence is given as TGTGCCAGCAGCTTATGTGGGGACATCCCAATTGCAACTAATGAAAAACTGTTTTTT. It translates to CASSLCGDIPIATNEKLFF.